The 9 T cell receptor beta chains in this list originate from one sample, sequenced in a study of regulatory and conventional T cells in breast cancer. Via MiXCR, TCRdb re-called the PCR reads, giving one row per CDR3 protein. The repertoire holds more than 15,000 distinct CDR3 sequences, with approximately 35% as singletons. Sample: conventional T cells from blood. The receptors were sampled from a female donor in good health.

CDR3 DNA sequence: TGTGCCAGCAGCCTACTAGCGGGGGGTCAAGAGACCCAGTACTTC. Translated, it gives CASSLLAGGQETQYF. The J gene is TRBJ2-5, the V gene TRBV4-2; 12 bases agree with TRBD2. J was trimmed by 2 bases and V by 4 bases; bases with no gene match: 2. There are 15 residues in the CDR3. Germline V gene data show CDR1 as LGHNA and CDR2 as YNFKEQ.

About this clonotype: A read error may explain this, as a much larger clone is one base away. The chain joins TRBV12-3 or TRBV12-4 to TRBJ1-1, with D uncertain. CDR3 length: 12 residues. CDR3 in DNA: TGTGCCAACAGTCTCCGGGGTACTGAAGCTTTCTTT. Amino acid sequence: CANSLRGTEAFF.

By frequency in the sample, this clonotype is medium-sized. The chain has TRBV10-3 and TRBJ1-1; 11 bases line up with TRBD1. Germline V gene lookup returns CDR1 ENHRY and CDR2 SYGVKD. Germline trimming cut 4 bases from V and 4 bases from J; bases unmatched to any gene: 5. The CDR3 covers 15 residues. CDR3 bases: TGTGCCATCAGTGGGACAGGGGGCCAAGGCACTGAAGCTTTCTTT. Translation gives CAISGTGGQGTEAFF.

This clonotype turned up a few times. The chain has TRBV5-1 and TRBJ1-2; TRBD1 is a possible D gene (6 bases). CDR3 length equals 14 residues. V was clipped by 0 bases and J by 4 bases, with 10 bases between them. Germline CDR1 and CDR2: SGHRS and YFSETQ. CDR3 region: CASSLEGGSYGYTF. Here the CDR3 DNA reads TGCGCCAGCAGCTTGGAGGGGGGGTCCTATGGCTACACCTTC.

Details on this clonotype: A much larger clone is a single base away; this may be a read error. The V gene is TRBV18, the J gene TRBJ2-7; D is uncertain. Germline CDR1 KGHSH, CDR2 LQKENI. CDR3 length: 12 amino acids. For the CDR3, the DNA is TGTGCCAGCCCACCATTGGGCTACGAGCAGTACTTC. This codes for CASPPLGYEQYF.

The table lists this clonotype with a few counts. The rearrangement joins TRBV12-3 or TRBV12-4 to TRBJ2-3; 8 bases align to TRBD1. Unmatched junction bases numbered 4, after V lost 5 bases and J lost 0 bases. The CDR3 has 15 amino acids. This CDR3 is CASSHRGISTDTQYF. CDR3 DNA sequence: TGTGCCAGCAGTCACAGGGGGATCAGCACAGATACGCAGTATTTT.

Judged by abundance, this clonotype is medium-sized. CDR3: CASSPGSPLHF. For the CDR3, the DNA is TGTGCCAGCAGCCCCGGTTCACCCCTCCACTTT. This rearrangement joins TRBV12-3 or TRBV12-4 to TRBJ1-6; D unclear. V was pared by 6 bases and J by 9 bases, with 6 bases between. The CDR3 has 11 residues.

This rearrangement joins TRBV20-1 to TRBJ1-2, with 8 bases identical to TRBD1. CDR3 length: 12 amino acids. Germline V CDR1 and CDR2: DFQATT, SNEGSKA (reference sequence). V shed 3 bases and J 7 bases; nucleotides not matched to a gene: 4. Here the CDR3 DNA reads TGCAGTGCTAGTCAGGGGGCGTCTGGCTACACCTTC. It translates to CSASQGASGYTF.

This clonotype was picked up a small number of times. This may come from a read error, since a much larger clone is one base off. The rearrangement joins TRBV4-1 to TRBJ2-1; D is undetermined. Trimming took off 4 bases at V and 1 base at J, with 11 bases between the two ends. CDR1 MGHRA and CDR2 YSYEKL come from the germline V gene. The CDR3 contains 15 residues. The CDR3 DNA follows: TGCGCCAGCAGCCGCATGTGGGGATCCTACAATGAGCAGTTCTTC. Translation: CASSRMWGSYNEQFF.